The 10 T cell receptor beta chains below all came from one sample that was sequenced in a study of shared clonotypes between healthy human individuals. TCRdb's table, derived via immunoSEQ multiplex PCR, lists solely in-frame clones and lacks some. The sample includes millions of clones, approximately 90% seen only once; the top ten take roughly 0.13%. The material sequenced was naive CD4+ T cells sorted from blood. Subset meaning: CD45RA+ positively selected. The receptors were sampled from a man aged 18 to 29 in good health.

This clone was seen once. The chain employs TRBV29-1 and TRBJ2-3; D might be TRBD2 (6 bases). This CDR3 contains 15 residues. Germline lookup yields CDR1 SQVTM and CDR2 ANQGSEA. The ends were cut back, 4 bases at V and 6 bases at J, with 20 bases in the middle. In DNA, the CDR3 is TGCAGCGTTGTACCGGGACTCCATGACGGGGATACGCAGTATTTT. It specifies CSVVPGLHDGDTQYF.

V and J are TRBV5-8 and TRBJ1-4; TRBD1 matches 8 bases. J lost 8 bases, V lost 0 bases, and 6 bases had no gene match. Germline values: CDR1 SGHTS, CDR2 YDEGEE. This CDR3 is 15 amino acids long. CDR3 protein: CASSLADRGREKLFF. The CDR3 region has the DNA TGTGCCAGCAGCTTGGCTGACAGGGGCCGCGAAAAACTGTTTTTT.

This clone was recorded only once. V usage is TRBV5-8 and J usage is TRBJ2-7; D tentatively reads TRBD1 or TRBD2 (5 bases each). Germline values: CDR1 SGHTS, CDR2 YDEGEE. CDR3 size: 14 residues. V gave up 4 bases and J gave up 2 bases, with 13 bases separating them. The CDR3 DNA reads as TGTGCCAGCAGCCTAGGGACGGAACCCTACGAGCAGTACTTC. Protein: CASSLGTEPYEQYF.

The CDR3 loop is CASSASSRDEQYF. CDR3 nucleotides: TGCGCCAGCAGCGCGAGCTCAAGGGACGAGCAGTACTTC. The rearrangement uses TRBV5-1 and TRBJ2-7; no reliable D call. The CDR3 consists of 13 residues. Trimming pared 4 bases from V and 5 bases from J, leaving 13 bases between. Germline V gene sequence: CDR1 SGHRS, CDR2 YFSETQ.

The chain recombines TRBV4-3 with TRBJ1-4; TRBD1 might be the D (6 bases). Germline CDR1 reads LGHNA; CDR2 reads YSLEER. The CDR3 sequence is 15 residues long. V lost 4 bases, J lost 3 bases, and 12 bases lay in between. This chain's CDR3 is CASSPGEGANEKLFF. The CDR3 bases are TGCGCCAGCAGCCCAGGGGAGGGGGCTAATGAAAAACTGTTTTTT.

The gene calls are TRBV27 and TRBJ1-4; D is possibly TRBD1 (5 bases). The length of the CDR3 is 15 residues. Looked up from germline, CDR1 is MNHEY and CDR2 is SMNVEV (reference sequence). V shed 2 bases and J shed 7 bases, with 14 bases lying between them. The CDR3 spells CASSLRRARGEKLFF. The CDR3 DNA sequence: TGTGCCAGCAGTTTACGGAGGGCTAGGGGTGAAAAACTGTTTTTT.

The rearrangement joins TRBV18 to TRBJ2-3, with D unclear. The CDR3 is 15 residues long. CDR1 is KGHSH, CDR2 LQKENI, per germline. Trimming took off 5 bases at V and 0 bases at J, with 12 bases between the two ends. CDR3 DNA sequence: TGTGCCAGCTCAAGCCTACCTGGTAGCACAGATACGCAGTATTTT. Translating gives CASSSLPGSTDTQYF.

The genes are TRBV6-5 and TRBJ2-1, with 9 bases matching TRBD2. After removal of 6 bases from V and 10 bases from J, the junction contained 10 bases not matched to a gene. This CDR3 contains 14 residues. Germline assignment: CDR1 MNHEY and CDR2 SVGAGI. The DNA for the CDR3 is TGTGCCAGCAGGGCCGGTAGCGGGAGACACGAGCAGTTCTTC. As protein: CASRAGSGRHEQFF.

Comments on this clone: One end of the junction fails to match germline, which may point to a read error. Other DNA sequences from this sample encode an identical CDR3 as well. The genes are TRBV10-3 and TRBJ1-1; D unclear. Germline V gene sequence: CDR1 ENHRY, CDR2 SYGVKD. The CDR3 spans 12 residues. CDR3 sequence reads: CAIRELNTEAFF. The CDR3 nucleotides read TGTGCCATCAGAGAGTTGAACACTGAAGCTTTCTTT.

The rearrangement joins TRBV11-2 to TRBJ1-4; D is ambiguous. The CDR3 covers 14 residues. The V gene's germline CDR1 is SGHAT and CDR2 FQNNGV. Trimming left V 7 bases short and J 5 bases short, with 14 bases between. This CDR3 reads CASTTYGRNEKLFF. CDR3 DNA sequence: TGTGCCAGCACCACTTACGGGAGGAATGAAAAACTGTTTTTT. Combining the CDR3 with reference TRBV11-2 and TRBJ1-4 gives the whole variable domain EAGVAQSPRYKIIEKRQSVAFWCNPISGHATLYWYQQILGQGPKLLIQFQNNGVVDDSQLPKDRFSAERLKGVDSTLKIQPAKLEDSAVYLCASTTYGRNEKLFFGSGTQLSVL.